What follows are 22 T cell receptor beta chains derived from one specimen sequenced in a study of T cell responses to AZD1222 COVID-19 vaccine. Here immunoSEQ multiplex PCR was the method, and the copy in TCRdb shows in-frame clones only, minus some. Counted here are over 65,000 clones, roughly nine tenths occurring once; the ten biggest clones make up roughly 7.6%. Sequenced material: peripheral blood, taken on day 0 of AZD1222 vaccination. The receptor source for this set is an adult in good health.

The CDR3 DNA sequence: TGTGCCAGCAGTTTGGCAGGGGTGAACACTGAAGCTTTCTTT. Its protein is CASSLAGVNTEAFF. The V gene is TRBV28, the J gene TRBJ1-1, with D possibly matching TRBD1 (6 bases). CDR3 length equals 14 residues. CDR1 MDHEN and CDR2 SYDVKM come from the germline V gene. V dropped 3 bases and J dropped 0 bases, with 8 bases sitting between them.

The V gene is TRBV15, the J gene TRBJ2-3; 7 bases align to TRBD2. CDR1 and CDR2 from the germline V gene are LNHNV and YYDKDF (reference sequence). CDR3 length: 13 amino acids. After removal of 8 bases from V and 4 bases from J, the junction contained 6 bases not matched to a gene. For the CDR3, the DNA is TGTGCCACCGGCGGGAGAGCCTCAGATACGCAGTATTTT. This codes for CATGGRASDTQYF.

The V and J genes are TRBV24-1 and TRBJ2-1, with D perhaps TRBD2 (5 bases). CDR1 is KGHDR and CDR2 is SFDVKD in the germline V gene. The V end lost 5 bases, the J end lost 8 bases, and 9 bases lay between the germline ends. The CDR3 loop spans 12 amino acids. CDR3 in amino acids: CATSAGLDEQFF. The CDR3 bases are TGTGCCACCAGTGCGGGGTTGGATGAGCAGTTCTTC.

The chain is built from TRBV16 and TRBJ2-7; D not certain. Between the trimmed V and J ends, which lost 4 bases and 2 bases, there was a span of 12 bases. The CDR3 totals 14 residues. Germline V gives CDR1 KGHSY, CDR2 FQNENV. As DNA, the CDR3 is TGTGCCAGCAGCCCCACGGCGGAAACCTACGAGCAGTACTTC. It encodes CASSPTAETYEQYF.

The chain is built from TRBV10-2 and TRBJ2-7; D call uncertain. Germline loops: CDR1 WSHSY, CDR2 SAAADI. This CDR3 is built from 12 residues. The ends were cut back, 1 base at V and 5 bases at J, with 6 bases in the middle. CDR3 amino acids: CASSELLNEQYF. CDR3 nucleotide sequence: TGCGCCAGCAGTGAGTTGCTGAACGAGCAGTACTTC.

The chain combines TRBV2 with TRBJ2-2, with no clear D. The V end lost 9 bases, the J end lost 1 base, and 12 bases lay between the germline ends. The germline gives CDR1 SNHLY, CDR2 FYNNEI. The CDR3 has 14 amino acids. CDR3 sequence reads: CASIRVLNTGELFF. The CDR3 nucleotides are TGTGCCAGTATCAGAGTTCTGAACACCGGGGAGCTGTTTTTT.

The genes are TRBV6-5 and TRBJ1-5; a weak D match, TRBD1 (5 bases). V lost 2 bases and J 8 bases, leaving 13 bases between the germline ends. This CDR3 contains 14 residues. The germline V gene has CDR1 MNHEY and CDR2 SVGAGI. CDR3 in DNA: TGTGCCAGCAGTTACCGGCAGGGCGGAGAGCCCCAGCATTTT. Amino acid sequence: CASSYRQGGEPQHF.

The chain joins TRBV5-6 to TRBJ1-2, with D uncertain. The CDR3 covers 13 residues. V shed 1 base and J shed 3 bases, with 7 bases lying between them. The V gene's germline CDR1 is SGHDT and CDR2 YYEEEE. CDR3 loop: CASSLRQDYGYTF. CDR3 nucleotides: TGTGCCAGCAGCTTGAGGCAGGACTATGGCTACACCTTC.

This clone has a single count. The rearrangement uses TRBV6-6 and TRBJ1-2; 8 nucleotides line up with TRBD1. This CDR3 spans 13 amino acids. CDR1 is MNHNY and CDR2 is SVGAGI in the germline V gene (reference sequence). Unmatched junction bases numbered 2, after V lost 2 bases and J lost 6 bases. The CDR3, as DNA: TGTGCCAGCAGTTACGCAGGGGGCGATGGCTACACCTTC. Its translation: CASSYAGGDGYTF.

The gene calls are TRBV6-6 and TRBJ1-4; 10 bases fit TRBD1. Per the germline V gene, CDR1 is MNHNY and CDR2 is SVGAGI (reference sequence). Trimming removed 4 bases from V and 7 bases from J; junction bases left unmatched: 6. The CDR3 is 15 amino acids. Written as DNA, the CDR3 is TGTGCCAGCAGTTCCTTGGACAGGGGGTTTGAAAAACTGTTTTTT. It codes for CASSSLDRGFEKLFF.

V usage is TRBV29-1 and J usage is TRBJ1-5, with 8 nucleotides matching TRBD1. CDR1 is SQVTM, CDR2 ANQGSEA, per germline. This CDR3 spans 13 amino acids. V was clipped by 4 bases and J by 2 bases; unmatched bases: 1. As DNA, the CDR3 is TGCAGCGTTGCAGGGGGCGGCAATCAGCCCCAGCATTTT. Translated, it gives CSVAGGGNQPQHF.

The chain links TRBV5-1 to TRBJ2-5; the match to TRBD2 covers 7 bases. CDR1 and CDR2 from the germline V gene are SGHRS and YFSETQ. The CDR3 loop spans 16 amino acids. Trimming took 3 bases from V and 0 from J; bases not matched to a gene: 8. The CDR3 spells CASSSGTGGYQETQYF. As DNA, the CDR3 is TGCGCCAGCAGCTCGGGGACGGGGGGTTACCAAGAGACCCAGTACTTC.

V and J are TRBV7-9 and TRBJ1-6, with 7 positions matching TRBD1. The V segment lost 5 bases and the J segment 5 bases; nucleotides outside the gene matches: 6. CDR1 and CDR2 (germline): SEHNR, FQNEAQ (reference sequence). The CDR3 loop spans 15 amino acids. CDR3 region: CASSPPGQNNSPLHF. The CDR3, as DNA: TGTGCCAGCAGCCCCCCGGGACAGAATAATTCACCCCTCCACTTT.

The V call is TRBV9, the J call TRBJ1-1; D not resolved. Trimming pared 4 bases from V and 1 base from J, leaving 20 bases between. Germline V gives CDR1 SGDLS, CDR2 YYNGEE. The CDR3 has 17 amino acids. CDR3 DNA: TGTGCCAGCAGCTCTAGAGAACCGGGAGCACGGAACACTGAAGCTTTCTTT. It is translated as CASSSREPGARNTEAFF.

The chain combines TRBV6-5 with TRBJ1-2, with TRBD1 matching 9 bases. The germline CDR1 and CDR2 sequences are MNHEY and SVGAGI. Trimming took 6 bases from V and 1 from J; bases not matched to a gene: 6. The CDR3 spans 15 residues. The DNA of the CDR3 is TGTGCCAGCAGGAGGGGACAGGGAGGTAACTATGGCTACACCTTC. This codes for CASRRGQGGNYGYTF.

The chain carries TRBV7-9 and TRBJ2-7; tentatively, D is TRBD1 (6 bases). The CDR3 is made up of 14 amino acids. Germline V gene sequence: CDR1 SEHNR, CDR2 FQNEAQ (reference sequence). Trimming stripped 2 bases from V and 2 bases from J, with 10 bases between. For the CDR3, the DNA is TGTGCCAGCAGCTTAACAGGGAAACCCTACGAGCAGTACTTC. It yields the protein CASSLTGKPYEQYF.

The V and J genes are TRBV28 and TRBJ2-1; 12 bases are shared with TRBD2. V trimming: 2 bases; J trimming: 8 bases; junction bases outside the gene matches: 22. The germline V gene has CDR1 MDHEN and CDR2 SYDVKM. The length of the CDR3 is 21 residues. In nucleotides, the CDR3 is TGTGCCAGCAGTTTACCCCCCGTACAGTCTAGGACTAGCGGGGATACGGATGAGCAGTTCTTC. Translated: CASSLPPVQSRTSGDTDEQFF.

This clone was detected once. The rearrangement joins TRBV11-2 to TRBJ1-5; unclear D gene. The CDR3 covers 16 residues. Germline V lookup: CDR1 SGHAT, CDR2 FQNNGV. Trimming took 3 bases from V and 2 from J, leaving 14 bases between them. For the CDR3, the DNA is TGTGCCAGCAGCTTGGATGCAGAATGGGGCAATCAGCCCCAGCATTTT. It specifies CASSLDAEWGNQPQHF.

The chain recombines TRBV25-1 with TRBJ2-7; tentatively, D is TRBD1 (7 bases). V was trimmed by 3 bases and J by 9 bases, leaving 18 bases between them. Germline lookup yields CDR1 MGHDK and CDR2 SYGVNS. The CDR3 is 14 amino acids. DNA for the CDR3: TGTGCCAGCAGTGATGGAGGGACAGCCTTAGGGCAGTACTTC. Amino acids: CASSDGGTALGQYF.

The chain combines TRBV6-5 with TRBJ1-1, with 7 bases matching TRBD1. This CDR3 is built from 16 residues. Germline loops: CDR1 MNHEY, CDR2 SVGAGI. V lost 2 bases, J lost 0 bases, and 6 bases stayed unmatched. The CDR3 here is CASSYLLQGLNTEAFF. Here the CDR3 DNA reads TGTGCCAGCAGTTACCTATTACAGGGGTTGAACACTGAAGCTTTCTTT.

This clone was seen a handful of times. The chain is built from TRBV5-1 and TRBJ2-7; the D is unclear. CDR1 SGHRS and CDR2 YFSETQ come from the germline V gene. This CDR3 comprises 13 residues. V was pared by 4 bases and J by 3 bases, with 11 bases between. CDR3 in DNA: TGCGCCAGCAGCACGGGCCTGGGCTACGAGCAGTACTTC. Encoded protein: CASSTGLGYEQYF.

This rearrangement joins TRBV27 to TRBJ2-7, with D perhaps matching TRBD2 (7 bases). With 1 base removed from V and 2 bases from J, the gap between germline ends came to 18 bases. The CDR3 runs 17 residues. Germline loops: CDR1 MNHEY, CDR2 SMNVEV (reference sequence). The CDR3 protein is CASSLLLGGASPYEQYF. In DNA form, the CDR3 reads TGTGCCAGCAGTTTATTATTGGGGGGGGCCAGTCCCTACGAGCAGTACTTC.